This record covers a single T cell receptor beta chain. The antigen remains undetermined. The sample is drawn from a study of post-analysis software for immune sequencing data. Study-wide context: The cohort encompassed relapsing-remitting, secondary progressive and progressive-relapsing multiple sclerosis disease courses. Points from the study as a whole: Multiple sclerosis patients had significantly lower normalized Chao1 diversity than controls. Compared with controls, patients had more of about 5 TRBV segments, including TRBV5-6, TRBV5-1 and TRBV20-1. Samples made in the same batch grouped tightly together by F measure.

This CDR3 has 15 amino acids. Germline CDR1 is SEHNR and CDR2 is FQNEAQ (reference sequence). V shed 5 bases and J 8 bases; nucleotides not matched to a gene: 8. The authors incorporated unique molecular identifiers into the TCR beta cDNA libraries. One entry per CDR3 protein results from TCRdb running MiXCR on the PCR reads. The table records roughly 870,000 distinct CDR3 sequences, approximately 53% of them present only once. The receptor was isolated from a girl aged 5-17 years with multiple sclerosis. The sequencing sample was made of blood. V usage is TRBV7-9 and J usage is TRBJ2-1, with 11 positions matching TRBD2. The CDR3 sequence: CASSPTSGRLDEQFF. The CDR3, as DNA: TGTGCCAGCAGCCCCACTAGCGGGAGATTGGATGAGCAGTTCTTC.